This T cell receptor (beta chain) comes out of a study of blood T cell repertoires in COVID-19. Profiling relied on immunoSEQ multiplex PCR, and the TCRdb table lists in-frame clones only, not all of them. Here the sample spans more than 85,000 clones, roughly nine tenths being singletons. This clone was counted a few times. V lost 4 bases, J lost 1 base, and 6 bases lay in between. The germline gives CDR1 KGHDR, CDR2 SFDVKD. CDR3 length: 13 amino acids. The chain links TRBV24-1 to TRBJ1-1, with D unclear. This TCR was recovered from a woman aged 70-85 years with acute or convalescent COVID-19. Input material: peripheral blood. CDR3 bases: TGTGCCACCAGTGAAGCAGGGAACACTGAAGCTTTCTTT. Its protein product is CATSEAGNTEAFF.